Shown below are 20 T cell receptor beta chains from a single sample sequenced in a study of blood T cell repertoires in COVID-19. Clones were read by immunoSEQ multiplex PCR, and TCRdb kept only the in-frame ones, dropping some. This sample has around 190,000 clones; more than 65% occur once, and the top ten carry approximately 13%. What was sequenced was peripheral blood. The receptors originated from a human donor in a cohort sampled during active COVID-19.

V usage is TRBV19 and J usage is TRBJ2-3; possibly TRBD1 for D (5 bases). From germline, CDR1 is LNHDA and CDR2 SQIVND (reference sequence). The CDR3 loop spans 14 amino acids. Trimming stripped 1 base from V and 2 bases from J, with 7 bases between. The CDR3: CASSIGQSTDTQYF. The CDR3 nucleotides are TGTGCCAGTAGTATAGGACAGTCCACAGATACGCAGTATTTT. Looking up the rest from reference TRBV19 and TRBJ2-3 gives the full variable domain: DGGITQSPKYLFRKEGQNVTLSCEQNLNHDAMYWYRQDPGQGLRLIYYSQIVNDFQKGDIAEGYSVSREKKESFPLTVTSAQKNPTAFYLCASSIGQSTDTQYFGPGTRLTVL.

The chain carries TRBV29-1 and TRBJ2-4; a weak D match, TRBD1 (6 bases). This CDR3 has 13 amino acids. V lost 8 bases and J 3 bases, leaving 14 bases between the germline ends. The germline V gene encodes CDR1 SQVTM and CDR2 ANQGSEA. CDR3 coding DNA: TGCAGCTCCTGGACAGATGGCAAAAACATTCAGTACTTC. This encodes CSSWTDGKNIQYF.

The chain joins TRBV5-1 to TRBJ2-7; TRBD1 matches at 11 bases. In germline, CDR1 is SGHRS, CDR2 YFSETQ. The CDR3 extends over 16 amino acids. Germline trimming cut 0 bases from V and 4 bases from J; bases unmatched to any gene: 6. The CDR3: CASSLALDRGPYEQYF. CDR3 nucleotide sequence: TGCGCCAGCAGCTTGGCGCTGGACAGGGGGCCGTACGAGCAGTACTTC.

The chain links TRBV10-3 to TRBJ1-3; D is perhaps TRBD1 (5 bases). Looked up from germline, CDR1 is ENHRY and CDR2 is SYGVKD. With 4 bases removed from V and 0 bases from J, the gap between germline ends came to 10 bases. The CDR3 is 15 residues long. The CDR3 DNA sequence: TGTGCCATCAGTGTCGGGCAGGGCTCTGGAAACACCATATATTTT. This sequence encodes CAISVGQGSGNTIYF.

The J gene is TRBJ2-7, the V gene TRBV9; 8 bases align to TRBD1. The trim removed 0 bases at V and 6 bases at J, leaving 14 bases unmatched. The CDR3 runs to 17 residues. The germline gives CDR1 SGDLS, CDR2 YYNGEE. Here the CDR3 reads CASSVGGSDRALSEQYF. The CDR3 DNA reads TGTGCCAGCAGCGTAGGAGGATCGGACAGGGCTTTGTCCGAGCAGTACTTC.

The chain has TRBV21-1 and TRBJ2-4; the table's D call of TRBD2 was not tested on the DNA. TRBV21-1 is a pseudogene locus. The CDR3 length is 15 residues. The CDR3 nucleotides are TGTGCCAGCAGCCTCTCCGGGACTAAGAAAAACATTCAGTACTTC. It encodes CASSLSGTKKNIQYF.

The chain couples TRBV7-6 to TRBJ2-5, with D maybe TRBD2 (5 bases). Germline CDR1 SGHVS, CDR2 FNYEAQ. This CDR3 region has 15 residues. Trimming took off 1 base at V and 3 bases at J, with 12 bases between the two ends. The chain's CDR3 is CASSLEPGNKETQYF. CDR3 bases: TGTGCCAGCAGCTTAGAGCCGGGAAATAAAGAGACCCAGTACTTC. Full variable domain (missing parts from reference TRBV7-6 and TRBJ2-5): GAGVSQSPRYKVTKRGQDVALRCDPISGHVSLYWYRQALGQGPEFLTYFNYEAQQDKSGLPNDRFSAERPEGSISTLTIQRTEQRDSAMYRCASSLEPGNKETQYFGPGTRLLVL.

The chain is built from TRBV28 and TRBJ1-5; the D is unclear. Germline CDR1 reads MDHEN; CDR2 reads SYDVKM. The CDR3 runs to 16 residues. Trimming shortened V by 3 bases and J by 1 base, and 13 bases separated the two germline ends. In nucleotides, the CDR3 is TGTGCCAGCAGTTTTGTGGGAGGGTTAAGCAATCAGCCCCAGCATTTT. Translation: CASSFVGGLSNQPQHF.

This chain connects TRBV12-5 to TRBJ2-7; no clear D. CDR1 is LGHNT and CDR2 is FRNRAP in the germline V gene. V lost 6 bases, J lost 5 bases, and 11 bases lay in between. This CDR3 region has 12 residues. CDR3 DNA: TGTGCTAGTGGCTCCGACTTTCACGAGCAGTACTTC. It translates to CASGSDFHEQYF.

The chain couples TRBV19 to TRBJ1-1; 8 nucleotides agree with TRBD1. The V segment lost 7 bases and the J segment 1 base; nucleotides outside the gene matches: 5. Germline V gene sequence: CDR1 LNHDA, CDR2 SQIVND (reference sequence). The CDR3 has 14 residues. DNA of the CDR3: TGTGCCAGTACCCTTGGACAGGGGAACACTGAAGCTTTCTTT. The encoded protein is CASTLGQGNTEAFF.

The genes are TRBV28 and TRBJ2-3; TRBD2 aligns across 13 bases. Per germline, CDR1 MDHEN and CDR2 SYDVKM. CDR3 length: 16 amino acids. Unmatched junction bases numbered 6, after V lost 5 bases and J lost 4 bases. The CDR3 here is CASSVSLAGGADTQYF. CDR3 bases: TGTGCCAGCAGTGTATCACTAGCGGGAGGGGCAGATACGCAGTATTTT.

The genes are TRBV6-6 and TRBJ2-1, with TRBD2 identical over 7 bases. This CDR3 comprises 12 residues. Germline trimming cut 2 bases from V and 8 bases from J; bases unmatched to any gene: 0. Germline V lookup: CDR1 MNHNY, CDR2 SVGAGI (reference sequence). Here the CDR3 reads CASSYRGDEQFF. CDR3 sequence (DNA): TGTGCCAGCAGTTACCGGGGGGATGAGCAGTTCTTC.

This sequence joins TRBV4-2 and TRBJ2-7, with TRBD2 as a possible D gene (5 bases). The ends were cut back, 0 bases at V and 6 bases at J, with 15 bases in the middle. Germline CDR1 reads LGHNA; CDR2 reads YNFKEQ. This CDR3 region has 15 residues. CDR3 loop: CASSQEDDVLGEQYF. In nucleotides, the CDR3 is TGTGCCAGCAGCCAAGAGGACGATGTACTAGGCGAGCAGTACTTC.

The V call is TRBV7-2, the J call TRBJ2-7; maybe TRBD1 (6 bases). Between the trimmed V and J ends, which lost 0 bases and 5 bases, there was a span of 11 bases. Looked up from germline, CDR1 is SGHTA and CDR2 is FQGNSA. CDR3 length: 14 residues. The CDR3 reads CASSLARGPDEQYF. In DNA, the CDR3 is TGTGCCAGCAGCTTAGCCAGGGGTCCCGACGAGCAGTACTTC. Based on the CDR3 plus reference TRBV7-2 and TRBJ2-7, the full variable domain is GAGVSQSPSNKVTEKGKDVELRCDPISGHTALYWYRQSLGQGLEFLIYFQGNSAPDKSGLPSDRFSAERTGGSVSTLTIQRTQQEDSAVYLCASSLARGPDEQYFGPGTRLTVT.

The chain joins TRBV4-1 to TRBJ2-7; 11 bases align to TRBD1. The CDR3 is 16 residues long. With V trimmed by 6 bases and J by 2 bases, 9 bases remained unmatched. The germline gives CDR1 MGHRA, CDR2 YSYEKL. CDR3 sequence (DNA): TGCGCCAGCAGAAAAGAACCGGGACAGGGGGCCTACGAGCAGTACTTC. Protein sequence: CASRKEPGQGAYEQYF.

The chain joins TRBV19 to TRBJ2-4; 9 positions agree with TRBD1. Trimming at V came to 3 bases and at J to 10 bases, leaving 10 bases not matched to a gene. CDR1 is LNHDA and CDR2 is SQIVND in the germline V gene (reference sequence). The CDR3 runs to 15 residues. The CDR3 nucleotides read TGTGCCAGTAGTATGGGGACAGGGATTTCCCGGATTCAGTACTTC. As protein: CASSMGTGISRIQYF.

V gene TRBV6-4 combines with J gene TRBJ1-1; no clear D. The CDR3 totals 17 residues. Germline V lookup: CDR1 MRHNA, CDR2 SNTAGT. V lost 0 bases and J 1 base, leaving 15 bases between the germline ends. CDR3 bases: TGTGCCAGCAGTGACTCGAAAGACCCGCCAGGGAACACTGAAGCTTTCTTT. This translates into CASSDSKDPPGNTEAFF.

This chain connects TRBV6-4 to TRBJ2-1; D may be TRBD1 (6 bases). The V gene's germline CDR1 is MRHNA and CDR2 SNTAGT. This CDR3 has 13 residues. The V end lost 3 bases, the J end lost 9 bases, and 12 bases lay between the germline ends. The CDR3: CASSDQLQGEQFF. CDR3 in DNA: TGTGCCAGCAGTGATCAATTACAGGGTGAGCAGTTCTTC.

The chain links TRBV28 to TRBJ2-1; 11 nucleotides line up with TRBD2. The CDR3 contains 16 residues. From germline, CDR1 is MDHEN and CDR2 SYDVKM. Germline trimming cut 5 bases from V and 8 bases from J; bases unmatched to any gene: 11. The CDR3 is CASSTHSGRAGDEQFF. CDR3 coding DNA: TGTGCCAGCAGTACCCATAGCGGGAGGGCCGGGGATGAGCAGTTCTTC.

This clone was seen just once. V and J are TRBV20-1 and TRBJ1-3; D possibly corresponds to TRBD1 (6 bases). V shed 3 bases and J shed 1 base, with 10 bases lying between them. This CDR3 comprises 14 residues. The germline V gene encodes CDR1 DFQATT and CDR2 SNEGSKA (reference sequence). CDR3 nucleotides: TGCAGTGCTAGTAACAGGGTGTCTGGAAACACCATATATTTT. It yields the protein CSASNRVSGNTIYF.